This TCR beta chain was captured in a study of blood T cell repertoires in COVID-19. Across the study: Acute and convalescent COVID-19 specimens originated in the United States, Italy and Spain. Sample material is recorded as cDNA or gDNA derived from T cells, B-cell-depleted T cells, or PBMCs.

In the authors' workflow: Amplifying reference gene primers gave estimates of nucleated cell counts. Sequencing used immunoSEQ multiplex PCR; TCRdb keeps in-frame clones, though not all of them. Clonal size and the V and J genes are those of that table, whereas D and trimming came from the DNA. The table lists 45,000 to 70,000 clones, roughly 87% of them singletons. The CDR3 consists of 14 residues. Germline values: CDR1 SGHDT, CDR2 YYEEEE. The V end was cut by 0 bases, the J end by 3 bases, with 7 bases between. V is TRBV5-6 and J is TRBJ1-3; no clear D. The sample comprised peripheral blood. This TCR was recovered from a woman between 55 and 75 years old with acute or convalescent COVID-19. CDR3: CASSLVSFGNTIYF. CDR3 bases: TGTGCCAGCAGCTTGGTCAGTTTTGGAAACACCATATATTTT.